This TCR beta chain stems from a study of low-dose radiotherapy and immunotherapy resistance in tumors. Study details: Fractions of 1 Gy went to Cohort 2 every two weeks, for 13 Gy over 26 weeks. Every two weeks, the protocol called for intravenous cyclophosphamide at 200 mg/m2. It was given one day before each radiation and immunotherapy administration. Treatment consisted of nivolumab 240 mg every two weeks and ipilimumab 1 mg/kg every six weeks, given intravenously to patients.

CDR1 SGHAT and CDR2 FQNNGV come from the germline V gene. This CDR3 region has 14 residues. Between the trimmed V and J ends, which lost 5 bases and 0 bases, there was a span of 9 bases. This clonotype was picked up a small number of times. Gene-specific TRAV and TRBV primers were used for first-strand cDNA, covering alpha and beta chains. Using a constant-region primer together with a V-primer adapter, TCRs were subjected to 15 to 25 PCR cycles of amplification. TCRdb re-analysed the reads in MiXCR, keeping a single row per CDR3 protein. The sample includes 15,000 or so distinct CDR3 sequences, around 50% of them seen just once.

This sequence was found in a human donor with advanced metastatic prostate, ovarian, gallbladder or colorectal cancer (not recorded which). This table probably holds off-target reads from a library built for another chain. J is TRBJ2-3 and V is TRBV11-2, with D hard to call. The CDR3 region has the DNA TGTGCCAGCAGCGTCTCCCTCAGCACAGATACGCAGTATTTT. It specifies CASSVSLSTDTQYF.